The 16 T cell receptor beta chains given below trace back to one sample, sequenced in a study of breast tumors, draining lymph nodes, adjacent tissues. Breast cancer patients provided tissue from their axillary draining lymph nodes. Each CDR3 protein is one row after TCRdb ran MiXCR on the multiplex PCR reads. The sample has approximately 130,000 distinct CDR3 sequences; 20% to 25% are singletons. The sequenced material came from axillary lymph node tissue. These receptors all stem from a female donor with breast cancer. Some clones in this sample may be carry-over from other donors' samples.

Notes on this clonotype: This CDR3 fails to terminate in the conserved phenylalanine or tryptophan, so it likely reflects a read error. The chain is built from TRBV19 and TRBJ2-7, with 12 bases lining up with TRBD2. The CDR3 sequence is 15 residues long. Trimming removed 3 bases from V and 7 bases from J; junction bases left unmatched: 7. CDR1 and CDR2 (germline): LNHDA, SQIVND (reference sequence). CDR3 sequence: CASSILTSGRGEQYL. The CDR3 DNA reads TGTGCCAGTAGTATTCTGACTAGCGGGAGAGGGGAGCAGTACCTC.

V is TRBV27 and J is TRBJ2-7, with 8 bases that match TRBD2. There are 12 residues in the CDR3. Germline CDR1 is MNHEY and CDR2 is SMNVEV (reference sequence). Trimming at V came to 5 bases and at J to 6 bases, leaving 3 bases not matched to a gene. The CDR3 nucleotides read TGTGCCAGCAGTACCGGGAGGGCCGAGCAGTACTTC. It encodes CASSTGRAEQYF.

This clonotype came up many times. This chain joins TRBV4-2 and TRBJ2-6; D remains ambiguous. CDR1 is LGHNA, CDR2 YNFKEQ, per germline. The length of the CDR3 is 17 residues. Trimming cost V 0 bases and J 0 bases, with 9 bases left between them. CDR3 coding DNA: TGTGCCAGCAGCCAAGATTTGGTGAACTCTGGGGCCAACGTCCTGACTTTC. This codes for CASSQDLVNSGANVLTF.

The table lists this clonotype with a few counts. This sequence joins TRBV20-1 and TRBJ2-7; maybe TRBD1 (5 bases). Germline CDR1 reads DFQATT; CDR2 reads SNEGSKA (reference sequence). This CDR3 is built from 11 residues. V dropped 6 bases and J dropped 10 bases, with 16 bases sitting between them. The CDR3 loop reads CSACDRNLQYF. The CDR3 nucleotides read TGCAGTGCCTGTGACAGAAATCTACAGTACTTC.

This clonotype has a count of ten or more. The rearrangement links TRBV14 to TRBJ2-7; D not resolved. The germline V gene has CDR1 SGHDN and CDR2 FVKESK. The CDR3 totals 14 residues. The V end lost 1 base, the J end lost 1 base, and 8 bases lay between the germline ends. CDR3 sequence (DNA): TGTGCCAGCAGCCAAGTCAGGTCATCCTACGAGCAGTACTTC. It specifies CASSQVRSSYEQYF.

There are many counts of this clonotype. The chain joins TRBV4-2 to TRBJ1-2; tentative D call: TRBD1 (6 bases). V lost 1 base and J 0 bases, leaving 15 bases between the germline ends. The CDR3 covers 17 residues. Germline V gene data show CDR1 as LGHNA and CDR2 as YNFKEQ. CDR3: CASSQALGQLTNYGYTF. In DNA form, the CDR3 reads TGTGCCAGCAGCCAAGCCCTAGGACAGCTTACTAACTATGGCTACACCTTC.

This clonotype was detected ten times or more. CDR3 region: CSAEGGRITYEQYF. DNA of the CDR3: TGCAGTGCAGAAGGAGGGAGGATCACCTACGAGCAGTACTTC. The gene calls are TRBV20-1 and TRBJ2-7, with D perhaps TRBD2 (6 bases). Trimming stripped 6 bases from V and 2 bases from J, with 17 bases between. The CDR3 is 14 residues long. Per germline, CDR1 DFQATT and CDR2 SNEGSKA (reference sequence).

For this clonotype: Without the conserved terminal phenylalanine or tryptophan, this CDR3 likely stems from a read error. The genes are TRBV11-3 and TRBJ1-3, with TRBD1 matching 7 bases. This CDR3 is 15 amino acids long. V dropped 5 bases and J dropped 9; count of bases not matched to a gene: 13. CDR1 is SGHNT and CDR2 is YENEEA in the germline V gene. Here the CDR3 reads CASSHGTEPRTTIYL. CDR3 bases: TGTGCCAGCAGCCACGGGACAGAGCCTAGAACCACCATATATCTT.

Comment on this clonotype: A much larger clonotype is one base distant, so this may be a read error. Since no conserved phenylalanine or tryptophan closes the CDR3, a read error is the likely cause. Here the CDR3 reads CASSPSLDRAYEQYS. The CDR3 DNA sequence: TGTGCCAGCTCACCAAGTTTGGACAGGGCCTACGAGCAGTACTCC. The chain joins TRBV18 to TRBJ2-7; 8 positions match TRBD1. This CDR3 has 15 residues. V shed 2 bases and J 2 bases; nucleotides not matched to a gene: 5. CDR1 is KGHSH and CDR2 is LQKENI in the germline V gene.

In its sample, this clonotype was seen many times. The chain carries TRBV5-1 and TRBJ2-3; D may be TRBD1 (5 bases). V lost 4 bases to trimming and J lost 5 bases, with 11 bases between them. The CDR3 has 13 amino acids. Germline V lookup: CDR1 SGHRS, CDR2 YFSETQ. CDR3 nucleotides: TGCGCCAGCAGCCAAGGACACTTAGATACGCAGTATTTT. It encodes CASSQGHLDTQYF. The full variable domain, with the rest looked up from reference TRBV5-1 and TRBJ2-3, is KAGVTQTPRYLIKTRGQQVTLSCSPISGHRSVSWYQQTPGQGLQFLFEYFSETQRNKGNFPGRFSGRQFSNSRSEMNVSTLELGDSALYLCASSQGHLDTQYFGPGTRLTVL.

This clonotype was counted ten times or more. This chain uses TRBV4-3 with TRBJ2-2; TRBD2 matches 8 bases. V shed 1 base, J shed 4 bases, and the junction held 11 bases outside the gene matches. The V gene's germline CDR1 is LGHNA and CDR2 YSLEER. The CDR3 runs to 18 residues. CDR3 bases: TGCGCCAGCAGCCAAGTAGGGGCCCTTACTAGCGGCACCGGGGAGCTGTTTTTT. Translating it yields CASSQVGALTSGTGELFF.

This clonotype was counted at least ten times. The CDR3 bases are TGTGCCAGCAGCTTGGGACTTAGGTATGGCTACACCTTC. This sequence encodes CASSLGLRYGYTF. The chain carries TRBV5-5 and TRBJ1-2; the D is unclear. The CDR3 covers 13 residues. Per germline, CDR1 SGHKS and CDR2 YYEKEE (reference sequence). The germline V and J ends were trimmed by 0 bases and 5 bases, with 8 bases remaining between them.

The chain is built from TRBV6-5 and TRBJ2-7; 8 nucleotides match TRBD2. Germline V gene data show CDR1 as MNHEY and CDR2 as SVGAGI. J lost 3 bases, V lost 0 bases, and 7 bases had no gene match. The CDR3 covers 16 residues. The CDR3 here is CASSYSSVAGNYEQYF. DNA of the CDR3: TGTGCCAGCAGTTACTCATCGGTAGCGGGGAACTACGAGCAGTACTTC.

This clonotype was picked up a small number of times. The chain links TRBV28 to TRBJ2-1; 8 positions match TRBD1. With 5 bases clipped from V and 3 bases from J, the junction kept 6 bases outside the gene matches. The CDR3 has 15 residues. Germline CDR1 and CDR2: MDHEN and SYDVKM. The CDR3 loop reads CASSRAGTGYNEQFF. The CDR3 DNA sequence: TGTGCCAGCAGTCGAGCCGGGACAGGCTACAATGAGCAGTTCTTC.

This clonotype was counted ten times or more. The chain employs TRBV20-1 and TRBJ2-5, with TRBD2 as a possible D gene (7 bases). The CDR3 loop spans 16 amino acids. Germline assignment: CDR1 DFQATT and CDR2 SNEGSKA (reference sequence). Trimming removed 0 bases from V and 2 bases from J, with 16 bases in between. This CDR3 is CSARDGGAWRQETQYF. The DNA of the CDR3 is TGCAGTGCTAGAGATGGGGGGGCATGGAGGCAAGAGACCCAGTACTTC.

This clonotype was counted many times. CDR3 protein: CASSQASDTDTQYF. The CDR3 DNA follows: TGTGCCAGCAGCCAAGCTAGCGACACAGATACGCAGTATTTT. This rearrangement joins TRBV3-1 to TRBJ2-3; TRBD2 is a possible D gene (6 bases). The CDR3 extends over 14 amino acids. Germline CDR1 reads LGHDT; CDR2 reads YNNKEL (reference sequence). V was pared by 1 base and J by 2 bases, with 7 bases between.